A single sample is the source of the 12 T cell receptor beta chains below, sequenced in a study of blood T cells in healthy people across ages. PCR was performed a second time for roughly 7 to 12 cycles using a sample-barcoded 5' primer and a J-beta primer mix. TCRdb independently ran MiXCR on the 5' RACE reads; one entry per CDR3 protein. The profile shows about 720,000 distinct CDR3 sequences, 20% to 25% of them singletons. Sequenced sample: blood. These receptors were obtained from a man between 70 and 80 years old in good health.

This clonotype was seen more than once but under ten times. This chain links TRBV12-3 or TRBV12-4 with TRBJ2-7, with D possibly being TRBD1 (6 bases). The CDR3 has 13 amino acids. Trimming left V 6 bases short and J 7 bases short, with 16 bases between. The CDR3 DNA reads TGTGCCAGCAGGCTTCAGGGGATCGATGAGCAGTACTTC. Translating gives CASRLQGIDEQYF.

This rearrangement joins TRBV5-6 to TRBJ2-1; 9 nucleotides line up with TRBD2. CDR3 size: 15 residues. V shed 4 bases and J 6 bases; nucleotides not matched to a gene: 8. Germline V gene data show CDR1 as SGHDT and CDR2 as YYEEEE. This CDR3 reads CASSRIAGEANEQFF. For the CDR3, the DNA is TGTGCCAGCAGCCGCATAGCGGGAGAGGCCAATGAGCAGTTCTTC.

CDR3 residues: CASSLGYGQGAEAFF. CDR3 DNA sequence: TGTGCCAGCAGCTTAGGTTATGGACAGGGGGCCGAAGCTTTCTTT. V gene TRBV7-8 combines with J gene TRBJ1-1; 11 nucleotides line up with TRBD1. V shed 1 base and J 8 bases; nucleotides not matched to a gene: 6. From germline, CDR1 is SGHVS and CDR2 FQNEAQ. CDR3 size: 15 residues.

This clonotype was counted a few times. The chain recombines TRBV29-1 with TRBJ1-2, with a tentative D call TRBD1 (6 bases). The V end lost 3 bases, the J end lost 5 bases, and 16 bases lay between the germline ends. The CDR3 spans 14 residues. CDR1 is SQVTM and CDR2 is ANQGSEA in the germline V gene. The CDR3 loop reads CSVDTGARSYGYTF. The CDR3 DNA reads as TGCAGCGTTGATACGGGGGCCCGGAGTTATGGCTACACCTTC.

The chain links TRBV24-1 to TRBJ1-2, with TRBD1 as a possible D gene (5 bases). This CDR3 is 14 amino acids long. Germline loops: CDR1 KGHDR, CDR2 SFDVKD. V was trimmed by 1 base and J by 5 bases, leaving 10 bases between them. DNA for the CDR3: TGTGCCACCAGTGATTTATCCCAGGGATATGGCTACACCTTC. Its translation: CATSDLSQGYGYTF.

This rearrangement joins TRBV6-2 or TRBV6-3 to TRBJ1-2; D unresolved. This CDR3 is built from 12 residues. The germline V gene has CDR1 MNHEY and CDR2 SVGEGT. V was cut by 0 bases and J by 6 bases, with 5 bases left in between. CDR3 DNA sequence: TGTGCCAGCAGTTACTCGACACATGGCTACACCTTC. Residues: CASSYSTHGYTF.

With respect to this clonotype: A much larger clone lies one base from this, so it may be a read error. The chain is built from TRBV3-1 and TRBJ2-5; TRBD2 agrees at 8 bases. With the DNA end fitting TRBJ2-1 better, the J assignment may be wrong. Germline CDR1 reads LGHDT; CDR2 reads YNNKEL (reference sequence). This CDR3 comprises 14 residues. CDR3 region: CASSPGLALSEQFF. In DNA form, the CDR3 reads TGTGCCAGCAGCCCAGGACTAGCATTGAGTGAGCAGTTCTTC.

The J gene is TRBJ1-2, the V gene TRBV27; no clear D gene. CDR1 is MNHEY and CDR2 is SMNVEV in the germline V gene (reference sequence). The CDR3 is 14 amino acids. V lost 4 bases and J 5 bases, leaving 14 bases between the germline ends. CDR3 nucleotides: TGTGCCAGCAGTTCTGGGATCAATCGTTATGGCTACACCTTC. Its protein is CASSSGINRYGYTF.

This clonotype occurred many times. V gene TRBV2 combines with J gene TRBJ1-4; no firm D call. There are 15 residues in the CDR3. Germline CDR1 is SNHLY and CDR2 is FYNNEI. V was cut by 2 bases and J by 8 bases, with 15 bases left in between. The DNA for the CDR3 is TGTGCCAGCAGTGAAACCTCTCCTCCGGAAGAAAAACTGTTTTTT. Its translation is CASSETSPPEEKLFF.

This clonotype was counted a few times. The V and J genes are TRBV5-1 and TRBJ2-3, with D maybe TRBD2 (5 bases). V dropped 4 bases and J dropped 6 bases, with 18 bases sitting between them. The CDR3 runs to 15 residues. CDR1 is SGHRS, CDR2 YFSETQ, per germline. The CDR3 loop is CASSLGLFNGDTQYF. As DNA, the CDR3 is TGCGCCAGCAGCCTCGGACTTTTCAATGGGGATACGCAGTATTTT.

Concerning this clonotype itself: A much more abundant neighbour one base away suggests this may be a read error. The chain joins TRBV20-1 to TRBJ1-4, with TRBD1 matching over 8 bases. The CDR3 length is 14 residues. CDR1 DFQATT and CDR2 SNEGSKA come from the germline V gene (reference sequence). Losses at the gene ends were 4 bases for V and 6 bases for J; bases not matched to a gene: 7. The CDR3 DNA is TGCAGTGCTATTTGCAGGGGGCGTGATGAAAAACTGTTTTTT. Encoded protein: CSAICRGRDEKLFF.

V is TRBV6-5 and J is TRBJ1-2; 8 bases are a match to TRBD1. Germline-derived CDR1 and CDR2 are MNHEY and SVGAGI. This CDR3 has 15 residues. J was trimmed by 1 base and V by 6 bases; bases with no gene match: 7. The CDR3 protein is CASSIGQGDNYGYTF. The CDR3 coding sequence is TGTGCCAGCAGCATCGGACAGGGAGATAACTATGGCTACACCTTC.